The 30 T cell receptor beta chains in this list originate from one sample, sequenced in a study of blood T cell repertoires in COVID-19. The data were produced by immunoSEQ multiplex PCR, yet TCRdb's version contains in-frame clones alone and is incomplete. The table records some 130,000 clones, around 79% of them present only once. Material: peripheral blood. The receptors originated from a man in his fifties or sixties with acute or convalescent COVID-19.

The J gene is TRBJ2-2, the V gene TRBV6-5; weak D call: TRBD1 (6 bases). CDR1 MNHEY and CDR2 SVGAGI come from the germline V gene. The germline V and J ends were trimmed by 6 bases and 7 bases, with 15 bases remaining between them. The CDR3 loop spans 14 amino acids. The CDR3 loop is CASSPTGRGGELFF. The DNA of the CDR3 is TGTGCCAGCAGCCCGACAGGTCGGGGCGGGGAGCTGTTTTTT.

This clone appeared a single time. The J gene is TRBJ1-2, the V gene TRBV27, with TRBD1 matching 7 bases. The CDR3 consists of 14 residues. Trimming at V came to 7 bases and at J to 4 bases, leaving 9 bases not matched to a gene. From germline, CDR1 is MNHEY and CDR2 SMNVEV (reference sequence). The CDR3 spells CASTQIGGIYGYTF. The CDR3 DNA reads TGTGCCAGCACCCAGATAGGGGGCATCTATGGCTACACCTTC.

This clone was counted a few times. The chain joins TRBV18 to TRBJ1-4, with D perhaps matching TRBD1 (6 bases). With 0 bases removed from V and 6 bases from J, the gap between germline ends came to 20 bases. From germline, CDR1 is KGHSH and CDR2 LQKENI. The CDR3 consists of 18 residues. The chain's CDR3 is CASSPPNAQGPPDEKLFF. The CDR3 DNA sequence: TGTGCCAGCTCACCACCGAACGCACAGGGACCGCCGGATGAAAAACTGTTTTTT.

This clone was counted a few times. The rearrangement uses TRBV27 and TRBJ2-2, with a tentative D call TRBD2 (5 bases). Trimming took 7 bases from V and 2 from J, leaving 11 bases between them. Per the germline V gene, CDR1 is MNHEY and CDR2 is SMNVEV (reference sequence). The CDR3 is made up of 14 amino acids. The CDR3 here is CASTRLTNTGELFF. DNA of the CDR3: TGTGCCAGCACCAGACTAACAAACACCGGGGAGCTGTTTTTT.

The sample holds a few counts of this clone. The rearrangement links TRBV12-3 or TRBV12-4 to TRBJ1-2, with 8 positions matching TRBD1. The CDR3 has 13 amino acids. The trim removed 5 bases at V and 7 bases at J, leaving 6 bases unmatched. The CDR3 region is CASSIGTGIGYTF. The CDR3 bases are TGTGCCAGCAGTATAGGGACAGGAATTGGCTACACCTTC.

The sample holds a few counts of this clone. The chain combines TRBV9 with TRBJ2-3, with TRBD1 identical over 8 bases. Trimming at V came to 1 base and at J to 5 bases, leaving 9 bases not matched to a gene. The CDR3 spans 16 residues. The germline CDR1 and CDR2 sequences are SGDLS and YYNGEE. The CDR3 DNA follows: TGTGCCAGCAGCGTAAGGGGTGGACAGGGTGGAGATACGCAGTATTTT. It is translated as CASSVRGGQGGDTQYF.

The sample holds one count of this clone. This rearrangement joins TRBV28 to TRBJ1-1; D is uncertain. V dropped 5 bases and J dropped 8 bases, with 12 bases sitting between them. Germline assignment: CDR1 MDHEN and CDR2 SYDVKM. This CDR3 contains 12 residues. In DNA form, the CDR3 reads TGTGCCAGCAGTACGAGTCCCGGGGAAGCTTTCTTT. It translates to CASSTSPGEAFF.

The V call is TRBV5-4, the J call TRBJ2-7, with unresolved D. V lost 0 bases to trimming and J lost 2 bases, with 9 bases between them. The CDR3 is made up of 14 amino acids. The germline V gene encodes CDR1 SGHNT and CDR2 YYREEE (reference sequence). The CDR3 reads CASSLESAAYEQYF. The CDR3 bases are TGTGCCAGCAGCTTGGAAAGCGCCGCCTACGAGCAGTACTTC.

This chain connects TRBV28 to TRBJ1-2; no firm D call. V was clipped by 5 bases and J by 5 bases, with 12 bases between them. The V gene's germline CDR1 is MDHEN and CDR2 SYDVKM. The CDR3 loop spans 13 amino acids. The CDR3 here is CASSPPSTYGYTF. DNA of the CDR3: TGTGCCAGCAGTCCCCCCTCTACTTATGGCTACACCTTC.

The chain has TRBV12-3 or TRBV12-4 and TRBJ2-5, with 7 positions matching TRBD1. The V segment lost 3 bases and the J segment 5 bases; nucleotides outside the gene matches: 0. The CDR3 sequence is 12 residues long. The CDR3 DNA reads TGTGCCAGCAGTTTCAGGGGGGAGACCCAGTACTTC. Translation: CASSFRGETQYF.

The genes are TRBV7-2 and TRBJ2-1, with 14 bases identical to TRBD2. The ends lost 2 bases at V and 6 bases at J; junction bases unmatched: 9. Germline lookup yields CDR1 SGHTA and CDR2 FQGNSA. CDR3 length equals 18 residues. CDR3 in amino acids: CASSLRWGTSGSGNEQFF. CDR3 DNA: TGTGCCAGCAGCTTACGATGGGGGACTAGCGGGAGTGGCAATGAGCAGTTCTTC.

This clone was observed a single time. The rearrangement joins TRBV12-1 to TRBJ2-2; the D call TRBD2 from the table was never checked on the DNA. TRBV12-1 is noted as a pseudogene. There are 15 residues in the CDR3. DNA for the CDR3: TGTGCCAGCAGCTTCCCGCCCGGAGGGATCGGGGAGCTGTTTTTT. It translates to CASSFPPGGIGELFF.

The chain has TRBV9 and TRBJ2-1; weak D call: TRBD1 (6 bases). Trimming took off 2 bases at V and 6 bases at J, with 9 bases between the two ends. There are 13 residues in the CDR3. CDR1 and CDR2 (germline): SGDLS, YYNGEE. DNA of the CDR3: TGTGCCAGCAGCGTTCAGGGGACCAATGAGCAGTTCTTC. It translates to CASSVQGTNEQFF.

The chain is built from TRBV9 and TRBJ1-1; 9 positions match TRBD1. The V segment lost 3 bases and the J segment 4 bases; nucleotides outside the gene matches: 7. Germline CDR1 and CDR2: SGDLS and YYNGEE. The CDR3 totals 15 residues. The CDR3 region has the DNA TGTGCCAGCAGCGAGGACAGGGGATTTCGCACTGAAGCTTTCTTT. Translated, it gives CASSEDRGFRTEAFF.

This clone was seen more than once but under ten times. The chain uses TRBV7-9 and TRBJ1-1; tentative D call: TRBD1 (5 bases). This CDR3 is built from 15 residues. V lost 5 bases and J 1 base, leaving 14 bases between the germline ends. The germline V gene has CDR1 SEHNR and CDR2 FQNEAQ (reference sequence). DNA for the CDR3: TGTGCCAGCAGCCGGATCAGGGCAACGAACACTGAAGCTTTCTTT. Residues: CASSRIRATNTEAFF.

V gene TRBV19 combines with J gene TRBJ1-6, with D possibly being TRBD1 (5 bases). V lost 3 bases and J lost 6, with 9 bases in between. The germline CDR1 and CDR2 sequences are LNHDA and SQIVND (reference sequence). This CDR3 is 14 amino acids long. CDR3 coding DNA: TGTGCCAGTAGTATTCGGGGGATTAATTCACCCCTCCACTTT. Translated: CASSIRGINSPLHF.

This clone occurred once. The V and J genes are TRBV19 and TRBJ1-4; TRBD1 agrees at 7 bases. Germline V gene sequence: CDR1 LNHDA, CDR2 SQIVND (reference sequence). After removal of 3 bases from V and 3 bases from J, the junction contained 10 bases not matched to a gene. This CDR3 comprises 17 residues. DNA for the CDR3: TGTGCCAGTAGTATCACAGGGGCGCTGGCGTCTAATGAAAAACTGTTTTTT. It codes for CASSITGALASNEKLFF.

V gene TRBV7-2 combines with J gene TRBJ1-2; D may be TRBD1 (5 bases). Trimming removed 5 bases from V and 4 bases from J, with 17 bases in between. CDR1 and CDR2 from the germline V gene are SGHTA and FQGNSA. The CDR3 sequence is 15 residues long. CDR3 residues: CASSPGGTRGYGYTF. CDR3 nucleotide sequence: TGTGCCAGCAGCCCCGGAGGGACCCGGGGCTATGGCTACACCTTC.

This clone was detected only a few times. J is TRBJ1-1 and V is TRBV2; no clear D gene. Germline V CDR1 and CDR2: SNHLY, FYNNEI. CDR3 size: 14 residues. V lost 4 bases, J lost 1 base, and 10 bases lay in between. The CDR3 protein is CASSVHAENTEAFF. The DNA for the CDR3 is TGTGCCAGCAGTGTACACGCAGAGAACACTGAAGCTTTCTTT.

CDR3 sequence (DNA): TGTGCCAGCAGCCTAACCGGGGCTGAAGCTTTCTTT. Its protein is CASSLTGAEAFF. This sequence joins TRBV7-9 and TRBJ1-1; D unresolved. The CDR3 totals 12 residues. Looked up from germline, CDR1 is SEHNR and CDR2 is FQNEAQ (reference sequence). Trimming left V 5 bases short and J 6 bases short, with 10 bases between.

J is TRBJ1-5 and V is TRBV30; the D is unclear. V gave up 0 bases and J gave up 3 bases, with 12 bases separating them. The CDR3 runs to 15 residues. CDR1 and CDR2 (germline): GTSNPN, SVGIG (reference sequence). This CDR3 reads CAWSVGGGNNQPQHF. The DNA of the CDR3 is TGTGCCTGGAGTGTAGGCGGCGGAAACAATCAGCCCCAGCATTTT.

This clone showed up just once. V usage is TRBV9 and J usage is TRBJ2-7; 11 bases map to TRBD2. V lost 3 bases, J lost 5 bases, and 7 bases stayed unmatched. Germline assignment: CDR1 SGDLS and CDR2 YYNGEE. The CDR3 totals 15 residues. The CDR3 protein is CASSAASGRSHEQYF. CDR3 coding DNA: TGTGCCAGCAGCGCGGCTAGCGGGAGGTCCCACGAGCAGTACTTC.

DNA for the CDR3: TGTGCCACACGGACTAGCGGGATCAATGAGCAGTTCTTC. This translates into CATRTSGINEQFF. The chain has TRBV27 and TRBJ2-1; 12 bases fit TRBD2. The J segment lost 6 bases and the V segment lost 10 bases, leaving 4 bases of the junction unmatched. CDR3 length equals 13 residues. Per germline, CDR1 MNHEY and CDR2 SMNVEV (reference sequence).

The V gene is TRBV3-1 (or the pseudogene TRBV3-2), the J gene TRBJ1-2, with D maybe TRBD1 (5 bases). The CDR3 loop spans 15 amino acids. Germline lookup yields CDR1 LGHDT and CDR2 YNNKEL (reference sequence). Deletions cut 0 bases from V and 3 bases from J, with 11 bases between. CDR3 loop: CASSQEGQGYYGYTF. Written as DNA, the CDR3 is TGTGCCAGCAGCCAAGAAGGGCAGGGTTACTATGGCTACACCTTC.

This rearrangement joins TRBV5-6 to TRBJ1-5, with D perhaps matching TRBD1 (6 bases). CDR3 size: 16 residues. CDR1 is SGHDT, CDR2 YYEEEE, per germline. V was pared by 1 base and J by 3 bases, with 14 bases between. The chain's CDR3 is CASSLQGGGINQPQHF. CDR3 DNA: TGTGCCAGCAGCTTGCAGGGAGGGGGGATCAATCAGCCCCAGCATTTT.

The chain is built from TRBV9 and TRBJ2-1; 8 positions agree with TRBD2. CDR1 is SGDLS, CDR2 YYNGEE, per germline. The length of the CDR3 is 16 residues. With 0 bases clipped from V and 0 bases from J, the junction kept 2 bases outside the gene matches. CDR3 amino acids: CASSVGSGSSYNEQFF. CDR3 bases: TGTGCCAGCAGCGTAGGGAGCGGGAGCTCCTACAATGAGCAGTTCTTC. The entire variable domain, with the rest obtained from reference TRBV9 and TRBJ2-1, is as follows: DSGVTQTPKHLITATGQRVTLRCSPRSGDLSVYWYQQSLDQGLQFLIQYYNGEERAKGNILERFSAQQFPDLHSELNLSSLELGDSALYFCASSVGSGSSYNEQFFGPGTRLTVL.

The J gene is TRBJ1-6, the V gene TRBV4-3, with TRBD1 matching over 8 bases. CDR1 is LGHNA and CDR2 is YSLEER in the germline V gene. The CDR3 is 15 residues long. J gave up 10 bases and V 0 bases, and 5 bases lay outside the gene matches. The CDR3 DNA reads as TGCGCCAGCAGCCAAGATCTGAACAGGGGGTCACCCCTCCACTTT. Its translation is CASSQDLNRGSPLHF.

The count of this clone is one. CDR3: CASSLGTGTGYGGYTF. Here the CDR3 DNA reads TGCGCCAGCAGCTTGGGGACCGGGACAGGGTATGGTGGCTACACCTTC. V gene TRBV5-1 combines with J gene TRBJ1-2, with 9 positions matching TRBD1. This CDR3 comprises 16 residues. CDR1 is SGHRS, CDR2 YFSETQ, per germline. V lost 0 bases to trimming and J lost 7 bases; unmatched junction nucleotides: 10.

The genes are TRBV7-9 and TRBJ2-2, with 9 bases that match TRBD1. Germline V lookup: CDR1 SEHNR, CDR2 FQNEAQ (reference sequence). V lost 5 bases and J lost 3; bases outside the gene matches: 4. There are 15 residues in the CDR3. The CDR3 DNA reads TGTGCCAGCAGCCCTGACAGGGGGTACACCGGGGAGCTGTTTTTT. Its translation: CASSPDRGYTGELFF.

The CDR3 coding sequence is TGTGCCAGCAGTGCTCCGGGACAGGGGGCTTTGCGGGAGGGCCTTTATGAGCAGTTCTTC. This sequence encodes CASSAPGQGALREGLYEQFF. The chain recombines TRBV6-4 with TRBJ2-1, with TRBD1 matching over 12 bases. The CDR3 extends over 20 amino acids. V shed 4 bases, J shed 8 bases, and the junction held 21 bases outside the gene matches. CDR1 is MRHNA and CDR2 is SNTAGT in the germline V gene.